This T cell receptor (beta chain) was sequenced for a study of early T cells in non-severe SARS-CoV-2 infection. MiXCR, run by TCRdb on the 5' RACE reads, gives a single entry per CDR3 protein. The sample contains about 56,000 distinct CDR3 sequences, roughly 16% of which appear only once. The CDR3 has 15 residues. Germline V gene sequence: CDR1 MDHEN, CDR2 SYDVKM. With V trimmed by 5 bases and J by 5 bases, 8 bases remained unmatched. This sequence joins TRBV28 and TRBJ2-1; the match to TRBD1 covers 8 bases. The sequence was collected from an adult who was a healthcare worker with PCR-confirmed SARS-CoV-2 infection or an uninfected control (not recorded which). Specimen: whole blood, collected at baseline. This CDR3 reads CASSPRGTGNNEQFF. Here the CDR3 DNA reads TGTGCCAGCAGTCCGAGAGGGACAGGCAACAATGAGCAGTTCTTC.